This entry concerns a single TCR beta chain. This entry belongs to a study of blood T cell repertoires in COVID-19. About the study: Donors in the United States, Italy and Spain gave samples during acute or convalescent COVID-19. PBMCs, B-cell-depleted T cells, or T cells provided the cDNA or gDNA that made up the material.

Original handling: Reference gene primer amplification gave nucleated cell count estimates. The assay was immunoSEQ multiplex PCR, and TCRdb's table has in-frame clones only and misses some. V, J and clone size reflect that table, while D and trimming were determined from the DNA. The sample carries 270,000 or so clones, around four fifths recorded once. Germline trimming cut 7 bases from V and 4 bases from J; bases unmatched to any gene: 9. The CDR3 is made up of 14 amino acids. Germline loops: CDR1 MDHEN, CDR2 SYDVKM. The rearrangement uses TRBV28 and TRBJ1-1, with 7 bases aligning to TRBD1. The clonotype comes from a woman in her fifties or sixties who had recovered from COVID-19. Material for sequencing was peripheral blood. The CDR3 reads CASIVGGAGTEAFF. The CDR3 DNA reads as TGTGCCAGCATTGTAGGGGGCGCGGGCACTGAAGCTTTCTTT.